The 13 T cell receptor beta chains presented below share a single source sample, sequenced in a study of identical twins. TCRdb reprocessed the 5' RACE reads with MiXCR, giving one entry per CDR3 protein. The table shows more than 1.5 million distinct CDR3 sequences, with around 33% occurring only once. The sample comprised cord blood. Receptor source: a newborn girl in good health.

J is TRBJ2-5 and V is TRBV20-1; a possible D gene is TRBD2 (5 bases). The J call may be mistaken, given a closer DNA end match to TRBJ2-7. Per germline, CDR1 DFQATT and CDR2 SNEGSKA (reference sequence). The CDR3 length is 12 residues. Here the CDR3 reads CSAPRGRLEQYF. CDR3 DNA sequence: TGCAGTGCTCCCCGCGGGCGGCTCGAGCAGTACTTC.

The rearrangement links TRBV20-1 to TRBJ2-3; 7 positions agree with TRBD1. Per germline, CDR1 DFQATT and CDR2 SNEGSKA (reference sequence). Trimming took 4 bases from V and 3 from J; bases not matched to a gene: 7. The CDR3 extends over 14 amino acids. In DNA, the CDR3 is TGCAGTGCTATTCCGGGGACAGCGACAGATACGCAGTATTTT. Protein sequence: CSAIPGTATDTQYF.

This clonotype was counted between two and nine times. The chain links TRBV13 to TRBJ2-3; D is ambiguous. This CDR3 has 17 residues. Germline assignment: CDR1 PRHDT and CDR2 FYEKMQ (reference sequence). Trimming pared 2 bases from V and 2 bases from J, leaving 17 bases between. The CDR3 nucleotides are TGTGCCAGCAGCTTAAGCCAATTCCGTACCTTCACAGATACGCAGTATTTT. Its translation: CASSLSQFRTFTDTQYF.

The chain combines TRBV12-3 or TRBV12-4 with TRBJ2-3; tentative D call: TRBD1 (6 bases). The CDR3 runs to 16 residues. V lost 5 bases and J 1 base, leaving 16 bases between the germline ends. CDR3 bases: TGTGCCAGCAGTGACAAGGTGGCAGGGGGCACAGATACGCAGTATTTT. Translating gives CASSDKVAGGTDTQYF.

This clonotype turned up a few times. This chain links TRBV29-1 with TRBJ2-3, with D possibly matching TRBD2 (6 bases). Trimming stripped 4 bases from V and 4 bases from J, with 15 bases between. Germline V gives CDR1 SQVTM, CDR2 ANQGSEA. The CDR3 runs 14 residues. The CDR3 region has the DNA TGCAGCGTTGTGCGCGGGGTTGGCCCAGATACGCAGTATTTT. It translates to CSVVRGVGPDTQYF.

In regard to this clonotype: It may be a read error: a sequence one base away is much more abundant. The chain joins TRBV5-1 to TRBJ2-5; D is possibly TRBD1 (5 bases). The CDR3 covers 15 residues. Trimming left V 1 base short and J 11 bases short, with 21 bases between. CDR1 is SGHRS and CDR2 is YFSETQ in the germline V gene. CDR3 loop: CASSLSTGVRNEQYF. CDR3 DNA sequence: TGCGCCAGCAGCTTGTCAACAGGAGTAAGGAATGAGCAGTACTTC.

This clonotype was counted a few times. V is TRBV9 and J is TRBJ2-7, with unresolved D. Germline V gene lookup returns CDR1 SGDLS and CDR2 YYNGEE. V was trimmed by 0 bases and J by 0 bases, leaving 10 bases between them. The CDR3 is 15 amino acids. CDR3 sequence reads: CASSVGSSISYEQYF. CDR3 DNA sequence: TGTGCCAGCAGCGTAGGGTCAAGCATCTCCTACGAGCAGTACTTC.

This chain joins TRBV4-1 and TRBJ2-1; possibly TRBD2 for D (5 bases). The CDR3 length is 14 residues. Germline CDR1 reads MGHRA; CDR2 reads YSYEKL. The V end was cut by 0 bases, the J end by 9 bases, with 12 bases between. The CDR3 bases are TGCGCCAGCAGCCAAGAACGGCTAGCAGGTGAGCAGTTCTTC. It encodes CASSQERLAGEQFF.

This chain uses TRBV10-3 with TRBJ1-6; D is unclear. V shed 6 bases and J shed 5 bases, with 5 bases lying between them. The CDR3 spans 12 residues. From germline, CDR1 is ENHRY and CDR2 SYGVKD. The CDR3 bases are TGTGCCATCAGCAATCATAATTCACCCCTCCACTTT. Its translation is CAISNHNSPLHF.

The sample holds many counts of this clonotype. The chain uses TRBV7-2 and TRBJ2-5; D not resolved. Germline V gene sequence: CDR1 SGHTA, CDR2 FQGNSA. V was shortened by 0 bases and J by 2 bases, with 7 bases between the two germline ends. The length of the CDR3 is 14 residues. In DNA form, the CDR3 reads TGTGCCAGCAGCTTAGCGGGCCTACAAGAGACCCAGTACTTC. Its translation is CASSLAGLQETQYF.

This clonotype was found a few times. The chain links TRBV6-2 or TRBV6-3 to TRBJ2-5; 11 bases are shared with TRBD2. The CDR3 sequence is 15 residues long. Germline values: CDR1 MNHEY, CDR2 SVGEGT. J was trimmed by 5 bases and V by 2 bases; bases with no gene match: 4. The CDR3 nucleotides read TGTGCCAGCAGTTACAATCTAGCGGGGGGTGAGACCCAGTACTTC. Encoded protein: CASSYNLAGGETQYF.

V is TRBV10-3 and J is TRBJ2-1, with a possible D match to TRBD2 (5 bases). Germline-derived CDR1 and CDR2 are ENHRY and SYGVKD. With 9 bases removed from V and 3 bases from J, the gap between germline ends came to 18 bases. The CDR3 length is 15 residues. The CDR3 DNA sequence: TGTGCCATACAATCAAGAGGCCGGGGCTACAATGAGCAGTTCTTC. It is translated as CAIQSRGRGYNEQFF.

This clonotype was detected a few times. The rearrangement links TRBV11-1 to TRBJ1-1, with D possibly matching TRBD1 (5 bases). The CDR3 spans 17 residues. The V gene lost 3 bases and the J gene lost 7 bases, with 24 bases spanning the gap. Germline CDR1 reads SGHAT; CDR2 reads FQDESV (reference sequence). The CDR3 bases are TGTGCCAGCAGCTTCTATGGGTCTATGGGGATAACAGGTGAAGCTTTCTTT. Its protein is CASSFYGSMGITGEAFF.